This T cell receptor beta chain was identified during a study of CD8 T cells in ankylosing spondylitis listed by TCRdb under 2017. Background for the entire study: T cell receptor beta repertoires were profiled in healthy donors and ankylosing spondylitis patients so that disease-linked TCR variants could be found. Samples of peripheral blood were taken, and for ankylosing spondylitis patients, synovial fluid was collected as well. In total, the full study cohort was made up of about 99 healthy donors and 20 to 25 ankylosing spondylitis patients. Findings and caveats that apply to the study as a whole: Blood from ankylosing spondylitis patients appeared to be characterized by a TCR beta motif made up of seven or eight highly homologous amino acid variants. Some TCR beta motif variants had previously been reported in synovial fluid and blood of reactive arthritis patients, which suggested common disease-initiation mechanisms. Significant enrichment of the disease-linked clones was reported in matched synovial fluid samples from ankylosing spondylitis patients. The disease-linked clones showed a CD8+ phenotype and occurred at relatively low frequencies in peripheral blood.

The CDR3 numbers 15 residues from cysteine through phenylalanine. Only the CDR3 region is kept as DNA, spanning 45 bases read in frame from base 1. The germline V gene encodes CDR1 SEHNR and CDR2 FQNEAQ (reference sequence). Trimming removed 1 base from V and 4 bases from J, leaving 11 bases between the germline ends. This clonotype has a handful of counts. Its target antigen remains unknown. The input lacks base qualities; no much larger clone sits a single base away. Instrument on record: Illumina HiSeq 2500. Quantitative 5'-RACE with molecular barcodes was the method used to prepare the TCR beta libraries. Per the source publication's procedure: A new computational method, built on a probabilistic model of VDJ rearrangement, was used to identify disease-linked TCR variants. TCRdb reprocessed the public reads (quality trimming at Q25 with fastp, clone calling with MiXCR) and kept in-frame beta chains. Rows with a matching CDR3 protein are joined into one entry that keeps the most common DNA and genes. For this entry, the V and J calls and clone size follow TCRdb and not the study's own pipeline. In all, the sample holds roughly 100,000 distinct CDR3 sequences, and 7.5% to 9% of those were seen once. Around 10% of the sample is held by the ten biggest clonotypes.

The sample comprised blood, either unsorted or a sorted T cell fraction (not recorded which). The V gene is TRBV7-9 and the J gene is TRBJ1-5; no D gene is confidently identified. The TCR comes from a male donor with ankylosing spondylitis or in good health (not recorded which). Read as DNA, the sequence is TGTGCCAGCAGCTTAGAGGAAGGGAGGAATCAGCCCCAGCATTTT. Translated, it gives CASSLEEGRNQPQHF.